The clone carrying this T cell receptor beta chain was observed a handful of times. Its antigen is unknown. As part of sample collection, lesional scalp punch biopsies and peripheral blood were taken from alopecia areata patients. It was from PBMCs that CD4+ and CD8+ T cells were sorted. RNA was isolated and reverse transcribed to cDNA, the sequencing template. Generated by immunoSEQ multiplex PCR, the TCRdb table keeps only in-frame clones and is missing some. In the table there are 130,000 or so clones, approximately 49% of which are singletons. The data originate from a study of CD8+ T cells in alopecia areata. Notes on the study in general: Sequencing of scalp samples also captures resident alphabeta T cells of normal skin. Clonality exceeded that of normal scalp in lesional scalp, most notably in alopecia totalis/universalis.

Unmatched junction bases numbered 6, after V lost 7 bases and J lost 0 bases. This CDR3 is built from 16 residues. Looked up from germline, CDR1 is SQVTM and CDR2 is ANQGSEA. The TCR comes from a human donor with alopecia areata. Sequenced material: CD8+ T cells sorted from blood, taken at week 0. The chain combines TRBV29-1 with TRBJ2-2, with 12 bases that match TRBD2. The CDR3 reads CSALAGGITNTGELFF. CDR3 nucleotide sequence: TGCAGCGCTCTAGCGGGGGGGATCACGAACACCGGGGAGCTGTTTTTT.